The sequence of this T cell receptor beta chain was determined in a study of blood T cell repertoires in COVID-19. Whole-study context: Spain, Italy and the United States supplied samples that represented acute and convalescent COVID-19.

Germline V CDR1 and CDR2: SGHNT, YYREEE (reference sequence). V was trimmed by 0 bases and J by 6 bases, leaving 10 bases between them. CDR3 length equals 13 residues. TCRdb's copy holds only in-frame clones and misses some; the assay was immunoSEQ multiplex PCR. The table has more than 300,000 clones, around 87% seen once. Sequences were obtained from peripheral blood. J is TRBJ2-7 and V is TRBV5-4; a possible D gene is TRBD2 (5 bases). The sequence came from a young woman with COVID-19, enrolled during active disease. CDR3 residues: CASSLAGIPEQYF. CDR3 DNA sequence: TGTGCCAGCAGCTTGGCGGGAATCCCCGAGCAGTACTTC.